Each of the 26 T cell receptor beta chains below was sequenced from the same sample in a study of T cell changes during pregnancy in multiple sclerosis. Data came from immunoSEQ multiplex PCR; TCRdb stores just in-frame clones and leaves some out. Found here are 45,000 to 60,000 clones, 93% of them singletons; the top ten hold around 1.9%. This specimen consisted of peripheral blood, obtained in the second trimester of pregnancy. These receptors were obtained from a female donor with multiple sclerosis, enrolled in a pregnancy study.

This clone was seen more than once but under ten times. The genes are TRBV5-1 and TRBJ2-3; 8 bases map to TRBD1. CDR1 is SGHRS and CDR2 is YFSETQ in the germline V gene. J lost 8 bases, V lost 2 bases, and 1 base had no gene match. The CDR3 is 12 amino acids. The CDR3 bases are TGCGCCAGCAGCTTCGACAGGGGTACGCAGTATTTT. Translating it yields CASSFDRGTQYF.

This clone was counted once. The V gene is TRBV6-6, the J gene TRBJ1-2, with D maybe TRBD1 (5 bases). This CDR3 has 14 amino acids. With 1 base removed from V and 7 bases from J, the gap between germline ends came to 13 bases. Germline lookup yields CDR1 MNHNY and CDR2 SVGAGI (reference sequence). The CDR3 sequence: CASSYLGGDSGYTF. In nucleotides, the CDR3 is TGTGCCAGCAGTTACTTGGGGGGAGATAGTGGCTACACCTTC.

The gene calls are TRBV19 and TRBJ1-3; D is ambiguous. CDR1 and CDR2 (germline): LNHDA, SQIVND (reference sequence). This CDR3 region has 14 residues. With 4 bases removed from V and 4 bases from J, the gap between germline ends came to 11 bases. CDR3 sequence: CASSTSVVGNTIYF. DNA for the CDR3: TGTGCCAGTAGTACTTCGGTGGTCGGAAACACCATATATTTT.

The rearrangement joins TRBV4-1 to TRBJ2-2; TRBD1 agrees at 10 bases. The CDR3 spans 17 residues. Per germline, CDR1 MGHRA and CDR2 YSYEKL. V was clipped by 2 bases and J by 5 bases; unmatched bases: 8. The CDR3 DNA is TGCGCCAGCAGCCAACCGGGACAGGGGTCGAGAACCGGGGAGCTGTTTTTT. Translating it yields CASSQPGQGSRTGELFF.

V gene TRBV28 combines with J gene TRBJ2-6; a possible D gene is TRBD2 (6 bases). V dropped 6 bases and J dropped 0 bases, with 15 bases sitting between them. The CDR3 totals 17 residues. Germline V CDR1 and CDR2: MDHEN, SYDVKM. The CDR3 protein is CASSGTPRGSGANVLTF. In DNA, the CDR3 is TGTGCCAGCAGCGGGACCCCGCGGGGCTCTGGGGCCAACGTCCTGACTTTC. Variable domain in full (rest from reference TRBV28 and TRBJ2-6): DVKVTQSSRYLVKRTGEKVFLECVQDMDHENMFWYRQDPGLGLRLIYFSYDVKMKEKGDIPEGYSVSREKKERFSLILESASTNQTSMYLCASSGTPRGSGANVLTFGAGSRLTVL.

V is TRBV4-3 and J is TRBJ2-3; 10 positions agree with TRBD1. This CDR3 region has 16 residues. The germline V gene encodes CDR1 LGHNA and CDR2 YSLEER. The trim removed 6 bases at V and 6 bases at J, leaving 12 bases unmatched. The CDR3 is CASSLRRGQGTDTQYF. The CDR3 DNA reads as TGCGCCAGCAGTCTCCGCAGGGGACAGGGGACTGATACGCAGTATTTT.

The chain recombines TRBV5-1 with TRBJ2-5, with 7 positions matching TRBD1. The J call may be faulty, since TRBJ2-7 better matches the DNA end. Germline V gene data show CDR1 as SGHRS and CDR2 as YFSETQ. The CDR3 spans 16 residues. The DNA of the CDR3 is TGCGCCAGCAGCCCATTCGACGGGACAGAAGACTACGAGCAGTACTTC. It codes for CASSPFDGTEDYEQYF.

The chain employs TRBV5-1 and TRBJ2-1; a possible D gene is TRBD2 (6 bases). The V end lost 0 bases, the J end lost 7 bases, and 20 bases lay between the germline ends. The CDR3 has 17 amino acids. Germline lookup yields CDR1 SGHRS and CDR2 YFSETQ. CDR3 protein: CASSLAQVGEVINEQFF. DNA of the CDR3: TGCGCCAGCAGCTTGGCCCAGGTAGGGGAGGTCATAAATGAGCAGTTCTTC.

The rearrangement links TRBV5-1 to TRBJ2-1; weak D call: TRBD2 (6 bases). V was clipped by 2 bases and J by 0 bases, with 12 bases between them. The CDR3 spans 16 residues. In germline, CDR1 is SGHRS, CDR2 YFSETQ. The DNA for the CDR3 is TGCGCCAGCAGCTTACCAACTAGCAGCTCCTACAATGAGCAGTTCTTC. As protein: CASSLPTSSSYNEQFF.

The chain recombines TRBV28 with TRBJ2-7; D might be TRBD1 (5 bases). This CDR3 region has 14 residues. CDR1 is MDHEN and CDR2 is SYDVKM in the germline V gene. V shed 3 bases and J shed 0 bases, with 9 bases lying between them. The CDR3 here is CASSFMTVSYEQYF. The DNA of the CDR3 is TGTGCCAGCAGTTTTATGACAGTCTCCTACGAGCAGTACTTC.

This clone was counted a single time. V gene TRBV6-6 combines with J gene TRBJ1-1; 10 bases agree with TRBD1. CDR1 and CDR2 from the germline V gene are MNHNY and SVGAGI (reference sequence). This CDR3 spans 15 amino acids. V was pared by 5 bases and J by 4 bases, with 7 bases of the junction left unmatched. This CDR3 is CASSRETGGVTEAFF. The CDR3 nucleotides read TGTGCCAGCAGTAGAGAGACAGGGGGCGTCACTGAAGCTTTCTTT.

This chain links TRBV5-4 with TRBJ1-1; TRBD1 matches 9 bases. The CDR3 has 15 amino acids. Per germline, CDR1 SGHNT and CDR2 YYREEE (reference sequence). With V trimmed by 5 bases and J by 2 bases, 7 bases remained unmatched. The chain's CDR3 is CASRLLTGGNTEAFF. The CDR3 region has the DNA TGTGCCAGCAGGCTACTGACAGGGGGTAACACTGAAGCTTTCTTT.

V and J are TRBV29-1 and TRBJ2-7, with 7 positions matching TRBD1. The CDR3 totals 12 residues. CDR1 SQVTM and CDR2 ANQGSEA come from the germline V gene. Trimming at V came to 7 bases and at J to 6 bases, leaving 9 bases not matched to a gene. The CDR3 loop reads CSDDRARPEQYF. In DNA form, the CDR3 reads TGCAGCGACGACAGGGCTCGACCCGAGCAGTACTTC.

The genes are TRBV27 and TRBJ1-1, with 8 positions matching TRBD1. The V segment lost 4 bases and the J segment 1 base; nucleotides outside the gene matches: 5. The CDR3 is 15 residues long. Germline lookup yields CDR1 MNHEY and CDR2 SMNVEV (reference sequence). The CDR3 protein is CASSSGQGTNTEAFF. The CDR3 nucleotides are TGTGCCAGCAGTTCCGGACAGGGAACGAACACTGAAGCTTTCTTT.

The chain carries TRBV28 and TRBJ2-5; D ambiguous. With 4 bases removed from V and 5 bases from J, the gap between germline ends came to 5 bases. The germline V gene encodes CDR1 MDHEN and CDR2 SYDVKM. The CDR3 sequence is 11 residues long. CDR3 protein: CASSSYETQYF. CDR3 bases: TGTGCCAGCAGTTCCTACGAGACCCAGTACTTC.

The genes are TRBV18 and TRBJ2-1; D perhaps matches TRBD2 (7 bases). V dropped 8 bases and J dropped 7 bases, with 21 bases sitting between them. The CDR3 is 15 amino acids. Per the germline V gene, CDR1 is KGHSH and CDR2 is LQKENI. This chain's CDR3 is CASEGGSSRENEQFF. The CDR3 nucleotides are TGTGCCAGCGAGGGGGGGTCGAGCCGTGAGAATGAGCAGTTCTTC.

The chain couples TRBV28 to TRBJ2-5; 10 bases agree with TRBD2. This CDR3 has 17 residues. CDR1 and CDR2 (germline): MDHEN, SYDVKM. Trimming removed 5 bases from V and 5 bases from J; junction bases left unmatched: 14. This chain's CDR3 is CASSQRFSGRFGETQYF. The CDR3 nucleotides are TGTGCCAGCAGTCAAAGATTTAGCGGGAGGTTCGGGGAGACCCAGTACTTC.

V is TRBV11-2 and J is TRBJ2-5; 7 positions match TRBD2. Germline lookup yields CDR1 SGHAT and CDR2 FQNNGV. The length of the CDR3 is 16 residues. V dropped 4 bases and J dropped 1; count of bases not matched to a gene: 9. The CDR3 loop is CASSSAASGPQETQYF. The CDR3 DNA reads TGTGCCAGCAGCTCCGCGGCTAGCGGTCCCCAAGAGACCCAGTACTTC.

This clone has a single count. The chain recombines TRBV6-1 with TRBJ1-1; 9 positions agree with TRBD1. The CDR3 extends over 14 amino acids. CDR1 and CDR2 from the germline V gene are MNHNS and SASEGT. With 8 bases clipped from V and 6 bases from J, the junction kept 10 bases outside the gene matches. The CDR3 nucleotides are TGTGCCAGCGTCCGGGACAGGGTGTTAGCTGAAGCTTTCTTT. Amino acid sequence: CASVRDRVLAEAFF.

V and J are TRBV7-9 and TRBJ2-1; no definite D call. V was cut by 1 base and J by 9 bases, with 7 bases left in between. The CDR3 totals 12 residues. In germline, CDR1 is SEHNR, CDR2 FQNEAQ (reference sequence). The CDR3 DNA sequence: TGTGCCAGCAGCTTAGTTTCGGGTGAGCAGTTCTTC. The encoded protein is CASSLVSGEQFF.

The genes are TRBV4-1 and TRBJ2-4, with 7 bases lining up with TRBD2. The J segment lost 1 base and the V segment lost 1 base, leaving 7 bases of the junction unmatched. Germline-derived CDR1 and CDR2 are MGHRA and YSYEKL. The CDR3 runs 17 residues. The CDR3 sequence is CASSQGGSREAKNIQYF. CDR3 coding DNA: TGCGCCAGCAGCCAAGGCGGCTCGCGGGAGGCCAAAAACATTCAGTACTTC.

The chain employs TRBV7-6 and TRBJ2-1; maybe TRBD1 (5 bases). Trimming took 3 bases from V and 12 from J, leaving 21 bases between them. The CDR3 is made up of 15 amino acids. CDR1 SGHVS and CDR2 FNYEAQ come from the germline V gene. The DNA for the CDR3 is TGTGCCAGCAGCTTGACAGCTAGGGGCAATGATTGGCAGTTCTTC. Amino acid sequence: CASSLTARGNDWQFF.

This clone was detected only once. The chain has TRBV28 and TRBJ1-5; TRBD1 agrees at 8 bases. The CDR3 covers 13 residues. The V segment lost 6 bases and the J segment 6 bases; nucleotides outside the gene matches: 4. Germline CDR1 MDHEN, CDR2 SYDVKM. The CDR3 region has the DNA TGTGCCAGCAGCATGGACAGGGTTCAGCCCCAGCATTTT. Translation: CASSMDRVQPQHF.

DNA of the CDR3: TGTGCCAGCACCACCTCCAGGGGGGGCACAGATACGCAGTATTTT. Residues: CASTTSRGGTDTQYF. The chain links TRBV25-1 to TRBJ2-3, with D possibly being TRBD1 (7 bases). The CDR3 consists of 15 residues. Germline lookup yields CDR1 MGHDK and CDR2 SYGVNS. V lost 7 bases, J lost 1 base, and 15 bases lay in between.

The rearrangement links TRBV28 to TRBJ1-1; D gene uncertain. V was trimmed by 10 bases and J by 1 base, leaving 10 bases between them. The CDR3 contains 12 residues. Germline CDR1 MDHEN, CDR2 SYDVKM. The CDR3 region is CANSRGNTEAFF. The CDR3 nucleotides are TGTGCCAACTCCCGCGGGAACACTGAAGCTTTCTTT.

The CDR3 spells CATTGQGEEKLFF. The CDR3 bases are TGTGCCACTACGGGACAGGGGGAAGAAAAACTGTTTTTT. V usage is TRBV10-3 and J usage is TRBJ1-4, with 11 bases that match TRBD1. V trimming: 10 bases; J trimming: 8 bases; junction bases outside the gene matches: 6. This CDR3 has 13 residues. CDR1 ENHRY and CDR2 SYGVKD come from the germline V gene.